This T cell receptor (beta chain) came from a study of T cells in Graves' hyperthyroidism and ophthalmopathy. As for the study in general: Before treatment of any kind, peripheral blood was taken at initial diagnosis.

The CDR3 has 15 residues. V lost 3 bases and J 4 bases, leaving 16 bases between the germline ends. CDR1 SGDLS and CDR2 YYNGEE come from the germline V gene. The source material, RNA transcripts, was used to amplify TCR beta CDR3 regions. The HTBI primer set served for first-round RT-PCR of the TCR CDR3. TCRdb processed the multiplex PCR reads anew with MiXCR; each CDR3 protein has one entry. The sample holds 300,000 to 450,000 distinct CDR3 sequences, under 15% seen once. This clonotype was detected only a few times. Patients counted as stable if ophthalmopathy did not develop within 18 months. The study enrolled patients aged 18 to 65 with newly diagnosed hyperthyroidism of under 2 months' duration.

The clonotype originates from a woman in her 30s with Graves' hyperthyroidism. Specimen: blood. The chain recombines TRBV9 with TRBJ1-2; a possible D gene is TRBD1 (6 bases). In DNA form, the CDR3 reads TGTGCCAGCAGCGCCTCGACAGGAGCAGGCTATGGCTACACCTTC. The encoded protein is CASSASTGAGYGYTF.